These 21 T cell receptor beta chains were all obtained from the same sample, sequenced in a study of OX40 agonist ivuxolimab in advanced cancers. This table comes from immunoSEQ multiplex PCR, and its TCRdb copy is limited to in-frame clones, with some not included. This table holds 65,000 to 90,000 clones, around 90% found once. The sample was CD4+ or CD8+ T cells sorted from blood, taken in a trial of the OX40 agonist ivuxolimab. The receptors originated from an adult with an advanced solid tumor such as melanoma, head and neck, liver or kidney cancer.

This clone has just one count. The chain uses TRBV7-2 and TRBJ2-2; tentative D call: TRBD2 (5 bases). Germline V CDR1 and CDR2: SGHTA, FQGNSA. The ends were cut back, 4 bases at V and 2 bases at J, with 14 bases in the middle. CDR3 size: 16 residues. The CDR3, as DNA: TGTGCCAGCAGCTGGACCCCCAGCGGCAACACCGGGGAGCTGTTTTTT. It specifies CASSWTPSGNTGELFF.

The chain employs TRBV9 and TRBJ1-6, with 7 bases identical to TRBD1. J lost 4 bases, V lost 4 bases, and 2 bases had no gene match. The CDR3 contains 14 residues. Germline V gene lookup returns CDR1 SGDLS and CDR2 YYNGEE. The CDR3 loop reads CASSPGQYNSPLHF. CDR3 sequence (DNA): TGTGCCAGCAGCCCGGGACAGTATAATTCACCCCTCCACTTT.

This chain joins TRBV28 and TRBJ2-3, with D maybe TRBD2 (5 bases). The germline V and J ends were trimmed by 4 bases and 5 bases, with 10 bases remaining between them. Germline CDR1 and CDR2: MDHEN and SYDVKM. This CDR3 comprises 13 residues. In DNA, the CDR3 is TGTGCCAGCAGTTACGGGGAGCAAGATACGCAGTATTTT. Translating it yields CASSYGEQDTQYF. Filled out from reference TRBV28 and TRBJ2-3, the complete variable domain reads DVKVTQSSRYLVKRTGEKVFLECVQDMDHENMFWYRQDPGLGLRLIYFSYDVKMKEKGDIPEGYSVSREKKERFSLILESASTNQTSMYLCASSYGEQDTQYFGPGTRLTVL.

The genes are TRBV9 and TRBJ1-3; D might be TRBD1 (5 bases). The germline V gene encodes CDR1 SGDLS and CDR2 YYNGEE. CDR3 length equals 15 residues. V lost 3 bases and J lost 1, with 11 bases in between. CDR3 protein: CASSASTASGNTIYF. In DNA form, the CDR3 reads TGTGCCAGCAGCGCGTCGACAGCGTCTGGAAACACCATATATTTT.

The gene calls are TRBV6-5 and TRBJ2-6; D is unresolved. V lost 0 bases and J 0 bases, leaving 6 bases between the germline ends. The CDR3 contains 16 residues. Germline V gene sequence: CDR1 MNHEY, CDR2 SVGAGI. CDR3 DNA: TGTGCCAGCAGTTACTCGGTCCTCTCTGGGGCCAACGTCCTGACTTTC. Protein product: CASSYSVLSGANVLTF.

The rearrangement links TRBV27 to TRBJ1-2; D possibly corresponds to TRBD1 (5 bases). Germline V gene data show CDR1 as MNHEY and CDR2 as SMNVEV (reference sequence). Trimming stripped 5 bases from V and 5 bases from J, with 21 bases between. The CDR3 contains 16 residues. The CDR3 protein is CASSIAAGRDRYGYTF. In DNA, the CDR3 is TGTGCCAGCAGTATCGCTGCGGGCCGGGACCGTTATGGCTACACCTTC.

The rearrangement links TRBV5-1 to TRBJ1-4, with D possibly being TRBD1 (5 bases). Germline CDR1 SGHRS, CDR2 YFSETQ. The CDR3 runs 15 residues. V was pared by 0 bases and J by 7 bases, with 13 bases between. CDR3 sequence (DNA): TGCGCCAGCAGCTTGGGGCCAGGGCTTGTTGAAAAACTGTTTTTT. It yields the protein CASSLGPGLVEKLFF.

The rearrangement links TRBV19 to TRBJ2-1, with 15 bases aligning to TRBD2. J was trimmed by 10 bases and V by 2 bases; bases with no gene match: 6. This CDR3 comprises 16 residues. The V gene's germline CDR1 is LNHDA and CDR2 SQIVND (reference sequence). In DNA, the CDR3 is TGTGCCAGTAGTATAAGGACTAGCGGGAGGGCCGCCGAGCAGTTCTTC. This gives the protein CASSIRTSGRAAEQFF.

This clone occurred a few times. J is TRBJ1-6 and V is TRBV6-5; the D is unclear. The germline CDR1 and CDR2 sequences are MNHEY and SVGAGI. Trimming left V 6 bases short and J 10 bases short, with 16 bases between. The CDR3 has 14 residues. The DNA for the CDR3 is TGTGCCAGCAGCCCCGGGTCGTTCGGATCACCCCTCCACTTT. Translated, it gives CASSPGSFGSPLHF.

The chain has TRBV6-5 and TRBJ2-7, with D perhaps TRBD2 (6 bases). The CDR3 runs 14 residues. The V gene's germline CDR1 is MNHEY and CDR2 SVGAGI. Deletions cut 2 bases from V and 4 bases from J, with 12 bases between. Written as DNA, the CDR3 is TGTGCCAGCAGTTACCGGGGGAAGGGGTACGAGCAGTACTTC. Protein sequence: CASSYRGKGYEQYF.

V and J are TRBV5-8 and TRBJ2-5, with 10 positions matching TRBD1. CDR1 is SGHTS, CDR2 YDEGEE, per germline. This CDR3 comprises 15 residues. V gave up 5 bases and J gave up 5 bases; unmatched junction bases: 9. Here the CDR3 reads CASRPGQGVRETQYF. CDR3 nucleotide sequence: TGTGCCAGCAGACCCGGACAGGGGGTTCGGGAGACCCAGTACTTC.

This chain joins TRBV28 and TRBJ2-2; D unresolved. V was trimmed by 7 bases and J by 4 bases, leaving 13 bases between them. The CDR3 length is 14 residues. Germline V CDR1 and CDR2: MDHEN, SYDVKM. The chain's CDR3 is CASMGSPTTGELFF. CDR3 DNA sequence: TGTGCCAGCATGGGGTCCCCCACCACCGGGGAGCTGTTTTTT. The variable domain in full, completed from reference TRBV28 and TRBJ2-2, reads DVKVTQSSRYLVKRTGEKVFLECVQDMDHENMFWYRQDPGLGLRLIYFSYDVKMKEKGDIPEGYSVSREKKERFSLILESASTNQTSMYLCASMGSPTTGELFFGEGSRLTVL.

This clone was observed a handful of times. The V call is TRBV7-9, the J call TRBJ1-5; D uncertain. CDR1 and CDR2 from the germline V gene are SEHNR and FQNEAQ (reference sequence). This CDR3 has 13 amino acids. V dropped 1 base and J dropped 7 bases, with 8 bases sitting between them. The CDR3 sequence is CASSLGAAQPQHF. The DNA for the CDR3 is TGTGCCAGCAGCTTAGGGGCAGCCCAGCCCCAGCATTTT. The variable domain in full, completed from reference TRBV7-9 and TRBJ1-5, reads DTGVSQNPRHKITKRGQNVTFRCDPISEHNRLYWYRQTLGQGPEFLTYFQNEAQLEKSRLLSDRFSAERPKGSFSTLEIQRTEQGDSAMYLCASSLGAAQPQHFGDGTRLSIL.

CDR3 sequence reads: CASSFDGTGNTIYF. The CDR3 nucleotides read TGTGCCAGCAGCTTCGACGGCACTGGAAACACCATATATTTT. The V call is TRBV7-9, the J call TRBJ1-3; D is uncertain. From germline, CDR1 is SEHNR and CDR2 FQNEAQ (reference sequence). The CDR3 totals 14 residues. The germline V and J ends were trimmed by 3 bases and 2 bases, with 8 bases remaining between them.

A few counts support this clone. The chain is built from TRBV27 and TRBJ1-4; D is uncertain. The length of the CDR3 is 14 residues. Germline-derived CDR1 and CDR2 are MNHEY and SMNVEV (reference sequence). V gave up 2 bases and J gave up 2 bases, with 6 bases separating them. The CDR3 nucleotides read TGTGCCAGCAGTTTACGGGTTACTAATGAAAAACTGTTTTTT. It specifies CASSLRVTNEKLFF.

This sequence joins TRBV13 and TRBJ2-7; TRBD2 matches 7 bases. V dropped 0 bases and J dropped 1; count of bases not matched to a gene: 12. The CDR3 loop spans 18 amino acids. Germline CDR1 is PRHDT and CDR2 is FYEKMQ (reference sequence). CDR3 bases: TGTGCCAGCAGCTTAGGGATTGCGGGAGATTTAGAGTCCTACGAGCAGTACTTC. It specifies CASSLGIAGDLESYEQYF.

V and J are TRBV6-6 and TRBJ1-4; possibly TRBD1 for D (5 bases). The germline gives CDR1 MNHNY, CDR2 SVGAGI (reference sequence). The CDR3 totals 13 residues. With 4 bases removed from V and 8 bases from J, the gap between germline ends came to 11 bases. DNA of the CDR3: TGTGCCAGCAGTTGGTCGGGACCCGAAAAACTGTTTTTT. It yields the protein CASSWSGPEKLFF.

The V call is TRBV28, the J call TRBJ2-5; 12 bases fit TRBD2. The germline V gene encodes CDR1 MDHEN and CDR2 SYDVKM. With V trimmed by 7 bases and J by 5 bases, 8 bases remained unmatched. CDR3 length equals 15 residues. CDR3 sequence: CASTQTSGRSETQYF. The DNA for the CDR3 is TGTGCCAGCACTCAGACTAGCGGGAGAAGTGAGACCCAGTACTTC.

The chain joins TRBV5-1 to TRBJ2-5, with D unclear. CDR1 and CDR2 from the germline V gene are SGHRS and YFSETQ. This CDR3 comprises 14 residues. V lost 4 bases and J 2 bases, leaving 12 bases between the germline ends. The CDR3 nucleotides read TGCGCCAGCAGCCCACTGGAGCCTCAAGAGACCCAGTACTTC. It translates to CASSPLEPQETQYF.

The chain has TRBV5-4 and TRBJ2-3; D is unresolved. The length of the CDR3 is 16 residues. The germline V gene has CDR1 SGHNT and CDR2 YYREEE (reference sequence). Trimming cost V 4 bases and J 0 bases, with 15 bases left between them. The CDR3 DNA is TGTGCCAGCAGCCATGCGTCGGTCTCCAGCACAGATACGCAGTATTTT. Translating it yields CASSHASVSSTDTQYF. Supplemented by reference TRBV5-4 and TRBJ2-3, the full variable domain reads ETGVTQSPTHLIKTRGQQVTLRCSSQSGHNTVSWYQQALGQGPQFIFQYYREEENGRGNFPPRFSGLQFPNYSSELNVNALELDDSALYLCASSHASVSSTDTQYFGPGTRLTVL.

This clone was picked up one time. The chain is built from TRBV12-2 and TRBJ2-7; the D call of TRBD2 is as the table states it, not checked on the DNA. TRBV12-2 is noted as a pseudogene. The CDR3 runs 18 residues. The CDR3 loop reads CASRFSGPASGDSYEQYF. CDR3 DNA sequence: TGTGCAAGTCGCTTCTCGGGGCCGGCTAGCGGGGACTCCTACGAGCAGTACTTC.